One TCR beta chain is described in this entry. TCRdb re-analysed the 5' RACE reads in MiXCR, keeping a single row per CDR3 protein. The top ten hold roughly 23% of the sample, which has more than 250,000 distinct CDR3 sequences, more than 15% seen once. The source of the sample is a study of T-cell memory formation after mild COVID-19. Germline V gene lookup returns CDR1 SGHVS and CDR2 FQNEAQ. This CDR3 contains 13 residues. Germline trimming cut 4 bases from V and 5 bases from J; bases unmatched to any gene: 3. The sequence derives from a man between 18 and 35 years old who had mild COVID-19 (a few samples of this study predate the infection). Cell type and time point are not known. This chain uses TRBV7-8 with TRBJ2-7; TRBD1 matches 9 bases. Source material: PBMCs or a T cell subset sorted from them (not recorded which). The CDR3 bases are TGTGCCAGCAGCTGGGGACAGGGCCACGAGCAGTACTTC. Its protein is CASSWGQGHEQYF. The full variable domain, its missing parts supplied by reference TRBV7-8 and TRBJ2-7, is GAGVSQSPRYKVAKRGQDVALRCDPISGHVSLFWYQQALGQGPEFLTYFQNEAQLDKSGLPSDRFFAERPEGSVSTLKIQRTQQEDSAVYLCASSWGQGHEQYFGPGTRLTVT.